The clone carrying this TCR beta chain was seen a handful of times. The antigen is undetermined. Repertoires were sampled repeatedly during chemoradiotherapy. This sample was included in a study of chemoradiotherapy in HPV16-positive cancers. Overall study results and limits: Better recurrence-free survival went with HPV-responsive T-cell expansion in HPV16-positive patients.

This table comes from immunoSEQ multiplex PCR, and its TCRdb copy is limited to in-frame clones, with some not included. Among over 15,000 clones listed, around 84% were seen once. This TCR came from a human donor with HPV-associated anogenital cancer. Sequenced here: blood, sampled from a patient who underwent chemoradiotherapy.

The DNA of the CDR3 is TGTGCCAGCAGCTTAGGACTAGCGGGGGCGAGGGAGCAGTACTTC. It codes for CASSLGLAGAREQYF. This chain uses TRBV7-9 with TRBJ2-7; TRBD2 aligns across 12 bases. V shed 1 base and J 7 bases; nucleotides not matched to a gene: 5. The CDR3 contains 15 residues. Per germline, CDR1 SEHNR and CDR2 FQNEAQ (reference sequence).